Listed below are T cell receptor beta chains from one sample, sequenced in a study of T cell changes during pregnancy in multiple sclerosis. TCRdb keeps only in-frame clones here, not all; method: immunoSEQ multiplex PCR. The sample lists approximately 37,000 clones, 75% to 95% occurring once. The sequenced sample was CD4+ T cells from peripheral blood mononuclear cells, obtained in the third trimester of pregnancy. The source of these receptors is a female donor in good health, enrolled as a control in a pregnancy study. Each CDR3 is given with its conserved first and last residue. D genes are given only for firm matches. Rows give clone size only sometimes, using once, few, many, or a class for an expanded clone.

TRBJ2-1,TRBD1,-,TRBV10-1,TGCGCCAGCAGTGCTGGACAGGGGATCGGCTCCTACAATGAGCAGTTCTTC,CASSAGQGIGSYNEQFF
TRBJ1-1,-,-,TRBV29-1,TGCAGCGTTCTGGGAGTGCTGGGGAACACTGAAGCTTTCTTT,CSVLGVLGNTEAFF
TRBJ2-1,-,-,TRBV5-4,TGTGCCAGCAGCTTAGGAGCATTATCCTACAATGAGCAGTTCTTC,CASSLGALSYNEQFF
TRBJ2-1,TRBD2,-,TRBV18,TGTGCCAGCTCCGAGGGGACTAGCGGGGCCTCCTACAATGAGCAGTTCTTC,CASSEGTSGASYNEQFF
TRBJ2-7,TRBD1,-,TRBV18,TGTGCCAGCTCACGGGACAGGGGGTACGAGCAGTACTTC,CASSRDRGYEQYF
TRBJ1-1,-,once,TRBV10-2,TGCGCCGGCCGAGCGGGGGGGGCTGGGACTGAAGCTTTCTTT,CAGRAGGAGTEAFF
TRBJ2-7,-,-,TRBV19,TGTGCCAGTAGTATAGTCAGTCACGAGCAGTACTTC,CASSIVSHEQYF
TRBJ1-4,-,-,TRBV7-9,TGTGCCAGCAGCTTAGCGGACATGCTGAATGAAAAACTGTTTTTT,CASSLADMLNEKLFF
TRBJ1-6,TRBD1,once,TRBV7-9,TGTGCCAGCAGCCCTGTCCCTTTCGGGACAGATGTCTTGCTGGGACCCCTCCACTTT,CASSPVPFGTDVLLGPLHF
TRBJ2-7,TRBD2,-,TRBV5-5,TGTGCCAGCAGCTCGGGGTGGGGGACTAGCGGGAACTACGAGCAGTACTTC,CASSSGWGTSGNYEQYF
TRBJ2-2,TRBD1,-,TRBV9,TGTGCCGGCAGAGACCGGGACAGGGAGACCGGGGAGCTGTTTTTT,CAGRDRDRETGELFF
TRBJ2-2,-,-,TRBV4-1,TGCGCCAGCAGCCGCGGGACTTTGAACACCGGGGAGCTGTTTTTT,CASSRGTLNTGELFF
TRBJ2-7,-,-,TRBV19,TGTGCCAGTAGTATTAGGATCTTTCCCCTTACTACGTACGAGCAGTACTTC,CASSIRIFPLTTYEQYF
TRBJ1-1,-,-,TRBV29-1,TGCAGCGGGACAGATTCCACTGAAGCTTTCTTT,CSGTDSTEAFF
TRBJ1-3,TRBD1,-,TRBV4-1,TGCGCCAGCAGCCAAGATCAGGGGGCGGGAAACACCATATATTTT,CASSQDQGAGNTIYF
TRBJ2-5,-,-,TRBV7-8,TGTGCCAGCAGCTCCCTCAAAGTAGGACCAGGGGAGACCCAGTACTTC,CASSSLKVGPGETQYF
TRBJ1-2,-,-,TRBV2,TGTGCCAGCAGAATAGGGGGTTCAAGCTTGCATGGCTACACCTTC,CASRIGGSSLHGYTF
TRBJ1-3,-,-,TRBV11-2,TGTGCCAGCAGCCGAGGCGGTGGGGCCGGGGGAAACACCATATATTTT,CASSRGGGAGGNTIYF
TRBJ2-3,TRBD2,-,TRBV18,TGTGCCAGCTCACCATCACGGGGAGGGGTGGCAGATACGCAGTATTTT,CASSPSRGGVADTQYF
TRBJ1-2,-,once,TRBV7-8,TGTGCCAGCAGACCCATCGACAGAGGTCAGAGCTATGGCTACACCTTC,CASRPIDRGQSYGYTF
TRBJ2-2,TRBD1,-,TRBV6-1,TGTGCCAGCAGAGGGACGGACAGGGGTGTCGGGGAGCTGTTTTTT,CASRGTDRGVGELFF
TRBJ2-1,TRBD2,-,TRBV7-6,TGTGCCAGCAGCTTCGGGGGGGGGAATGAGCAGTTCTTC,CASSFGGGNEQFF
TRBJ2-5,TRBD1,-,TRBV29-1,TGCAGCGTCCGACAGGGTAGGCAGACCCAGTACTTC,CSVRQGRQTQYF
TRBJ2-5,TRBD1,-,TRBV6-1,TGTGCCAGCATTAGGACAGGGGGGGAGACCCAGTACTTC,CASIRTGGETQYF
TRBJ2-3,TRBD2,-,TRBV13,TGTGCCAGCAGCCTACTAGCGGGGACTAGCACAGATACGCAGTATTTT,CASSLLAGTSTDTQYF
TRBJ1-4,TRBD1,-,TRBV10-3,TGTGCCATCAGTGTAGACAGGGCAACTAATGAAAAACTGTTTTTT,CAISVDRATNEKLFF
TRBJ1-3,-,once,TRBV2,TGTGCCAGCAGTCGACAGCCGGACTCTGGAAACACCATATATTTT,CASSRQPDSGNTIYF
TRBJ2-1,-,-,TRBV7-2,TGTGCCAGCAGCTATCCCAGGGGAGGGAATGAGCAGTTCTTC,CASSYPRGGNEQFF
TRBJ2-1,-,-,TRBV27,TGTGCCAGCAGACCGGGACAAGCTATTAATGAGCAGTTCTTC,CASRPGQAINEQFF
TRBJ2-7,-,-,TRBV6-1,TGTGCCAGCAGTGAAAACTCCCTGACCTACGAGCAGTACTTC,CASSENSLTYEQYF